This TCR beta chain was sequenced for a study of T cells in Graves' hyperthyroidism and ophthalmopathy. Study results and caveats: Peripheral blood also featured most of the thyroid clonotypes expanded above 0.001.

This CDR3 contains 15 residues. Trimming at V came to 9 bases and at J to 3 bases, leaving 8 bases not matched to a gene. Germline assignment: CDR1 SNHLY and CDR2 FYNNEI. This clonotype was seen once. Its target is not known. What was amplified from RNA transcripts were TCR beta CDR3 regions. During a first-round RT-PCR of the TCR CDR3, the HTBI primer set was used. MiXCR, applied by TCRdb to the multiplex PCR reads, yields one record per CDR3 protein. Here the sample spans over 350,000 distinct CDR3 sequences, around a sixth being singletons. Active moderate-to-severe ophthalmopathy, Clinical Activity Score at least 3, NOSPECS at least 4, under 3 months' duration. Diagnoses were established using clinical symptoms, serum thyroxine and TRAb, thyroid ultrasound and orbital computed tomography.

The sample consisted of blood. The origin of this receptor is a young man with Graves' ophthalmopathy. The rearrangement uses TRBV2 and TRBJ1-5; 10 positions match TRBD1. DNA for the CDR3: TGTGCCAGTAACCGGGACAGGGGAAACAATCAGCCCCAGCATTTT. Its translation is CASNRDRGNNQPQHF.